The sequence of this T cell receptor (beta chain) was determined in a study of blood T cell repertoires in COVID-19. Profiling relied on immunoSEQ multiplex PCR, and the TCRdb table lists in-frame clones only, not all of them. Of about 110,000 clones listed, roughly 88% are singletons. V lost 6 bases and J lost 2, with 5 bases in between. This CDR3 has 11 amino acids. Germline V gene data show CDR1 as SNHLY and CDR2 as FYNNEI. The chain links TRBV2 to TRBJ2-7; D call uncertain. The source of this sequence is a human donor in a cohort sampled during active COVID-19. Sequenced: peripheral blood. DNA for the CDR3: TGTGCCAGCAGGCGGACCTACGAGCAGTACTTC. Translating it yields CASRRTYEQYF.